The rows below give T cell receptor beta chains drawn from one sample of a study of tumor and adjacent non-tumor tissue in lung cancer. TCRdb reprocessed the multiplex PCR reads with MiXCR, giving one entry per CDR3 protein. The sample contains under 45,000 distinct CDR3 sequences, more than 50% of which appear only once. What was sequenced was distant non-tumor lung tissue. The receptors were sampled from a middle-aged man with non-small cell lung cancer. Both conserved end residues are part of each CDR3. D genes are given only for firm matches. Clone size appears in some rows only: once, few, many, or a class for an expanded clone.

len | abundance | d_gene | j_gene | v_gene | CDR3nt | CDR3aa
14 | once | TRBD2 | TRBJ2-7 | TRBV6-2/TRBV6-3 | TGTACCAGCTCCAGAGTAACGGGAGGATACGAGCAGTACTTC | CTSSRVTGGYEQYF
16 | many | NA | TRBJ2-3 | TRBV7-8 | TGTGCCAGCAGCCTAACGGGCGCGGGACCCACAGATACGCAGTATTTT | CASSLTGAGPTDTQYF
15 | NA | NA | TRBJ2-3 | TRBV6-5 | TGTGCCAGCACTTCAAGACGGAAACATACAGATACGCAGTATTTT | CASTSRRKHTDTQYF
14 | NA | NA | TRBJ2-1 | TRBV11-3 | TGTGCCCGTAGAGGGGAAAGGGACGCAAATGAGCGGTTCTTC | CARRGERDANERFF
15 | NA | NA | TRBJ1-4 | TRBV6-6 | TGTGTCAACAGTCCCCCAGAGCCTGGTAGTGAAAAACTGTTTTTT | CVNSPPEPGSEKLFF
13 | NA | NA | TRBJ1-5 | TRBV16 | TGTGCCAGTAGCCAACAAGAAAATCAGCTCCAGCATTTT | CASSQQENQLQHF
15 | NA | NA | TRBJ2-1 | TRBV2 | TGTGCCAGCCTTGTGGGACTGCGGACCTACAATGAGCAGTTCTTC | CASLVGLRTYNEQFF
15 | few | NA | TRBJ2-7 | TRBV11-2 | TGTGCCAGCGACTCCACAGGGTCTGGCGCCTACGAGCAGTACTTC | CASDSTGSGAYEQYF
15 | NA | TRBD2 | TRBJ2-7 | TRBV7-9 | TGTGCCAGCAGCCCGCCGGGAGGCTCCTTATACGAGCAGTACTTC | CASSPPGGSLYEQYF
15 | NA | NA | TRBJ1-1 | TRBV6-2/TRBV6-3 | TGTGCCAGCAGTTACCTGGTAGGCAGGGACACTGAAGCTTTCTTT | CASSYLVGRDTEAFF
12 | many | NA | TRBJ2-2 | TRBV29-1 | TGCAGCGTTGACAGGGCCACCGGGGAGCTGTTTTTT | CSVDRATGELFF
17 | NA | TRBD2 | TRBJ2-7 | TRBV5-4 | TGTGCCAGCAGCTTCGGGGGTTTGGCGGGAGATGCACACGAGCAGTGCTTC | CASSFGGLAGDAHEQCF
15 | NA | NA | TRBJ2-7 | TRBV11-2 | TGTGCCAGCAAACAGAGTTCTTATACCTCCTACGTACAGTACTTC | CASKQSSYTSYVQYF
14 | NA | NA | TRBJ2-7 | TRBV6-2/TRBV6-3 | TGTGCCAGCAGTTGGGGATCTCAGACCTACGGGCGGTACTTC | CASSWGSQTYGRYF
11 | NA | NA | TRBJ2-1 | TRBV6-1 | TGTGCCAGCAGTGAAGTTCCCTGTCTGTTCTTC | CASSEVPCLFF